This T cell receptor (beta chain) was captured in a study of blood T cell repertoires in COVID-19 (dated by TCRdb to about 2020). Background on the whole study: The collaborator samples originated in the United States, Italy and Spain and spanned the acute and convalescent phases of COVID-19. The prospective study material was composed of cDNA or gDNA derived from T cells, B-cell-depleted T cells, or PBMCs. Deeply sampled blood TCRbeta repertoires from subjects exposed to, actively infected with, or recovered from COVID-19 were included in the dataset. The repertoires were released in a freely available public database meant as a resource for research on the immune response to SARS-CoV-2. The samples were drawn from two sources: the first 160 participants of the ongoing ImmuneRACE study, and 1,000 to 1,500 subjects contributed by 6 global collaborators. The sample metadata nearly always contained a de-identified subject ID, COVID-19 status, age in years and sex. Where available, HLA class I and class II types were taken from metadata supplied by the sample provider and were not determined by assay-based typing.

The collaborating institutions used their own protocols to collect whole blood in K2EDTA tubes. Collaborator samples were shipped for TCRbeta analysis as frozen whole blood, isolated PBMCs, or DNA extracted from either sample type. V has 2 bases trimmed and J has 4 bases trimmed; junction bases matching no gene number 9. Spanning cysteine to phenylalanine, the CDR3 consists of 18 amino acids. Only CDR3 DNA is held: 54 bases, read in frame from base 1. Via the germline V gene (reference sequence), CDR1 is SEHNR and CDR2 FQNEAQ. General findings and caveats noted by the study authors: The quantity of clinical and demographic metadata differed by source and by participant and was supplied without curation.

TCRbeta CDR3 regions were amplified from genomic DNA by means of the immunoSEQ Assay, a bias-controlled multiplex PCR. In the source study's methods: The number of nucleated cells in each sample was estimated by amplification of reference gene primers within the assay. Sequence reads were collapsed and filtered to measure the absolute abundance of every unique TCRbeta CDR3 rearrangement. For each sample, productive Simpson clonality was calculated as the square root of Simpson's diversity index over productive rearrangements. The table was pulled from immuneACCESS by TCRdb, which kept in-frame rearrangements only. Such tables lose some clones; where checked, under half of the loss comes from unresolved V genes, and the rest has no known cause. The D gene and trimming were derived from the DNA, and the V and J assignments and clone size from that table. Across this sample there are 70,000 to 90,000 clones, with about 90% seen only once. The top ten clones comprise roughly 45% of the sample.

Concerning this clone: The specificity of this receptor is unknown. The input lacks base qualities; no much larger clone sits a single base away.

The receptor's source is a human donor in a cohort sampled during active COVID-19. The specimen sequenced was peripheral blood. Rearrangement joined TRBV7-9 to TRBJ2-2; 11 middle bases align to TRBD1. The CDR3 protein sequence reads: CASSLSGQGAGGTGELFF. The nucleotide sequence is TGTGCCAGCAGCTTATCCGGACAGGGGGCGGGCGGCACCGGGGAGCTGTTTTTT.